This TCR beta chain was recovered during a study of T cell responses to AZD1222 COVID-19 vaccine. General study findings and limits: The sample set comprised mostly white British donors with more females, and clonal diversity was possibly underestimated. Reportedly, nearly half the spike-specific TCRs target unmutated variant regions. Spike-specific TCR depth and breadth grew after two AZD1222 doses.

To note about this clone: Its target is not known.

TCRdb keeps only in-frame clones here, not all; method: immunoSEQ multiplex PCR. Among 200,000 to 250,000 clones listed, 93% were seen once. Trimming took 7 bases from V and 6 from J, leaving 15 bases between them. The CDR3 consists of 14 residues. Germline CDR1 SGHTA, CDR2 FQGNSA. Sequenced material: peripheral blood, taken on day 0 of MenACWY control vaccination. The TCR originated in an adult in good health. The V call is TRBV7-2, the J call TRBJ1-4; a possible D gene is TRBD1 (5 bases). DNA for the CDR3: TGTGCCAGCACCGAAAGCGGGACGTATGAAAAACTGTTTTTT. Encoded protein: CASTESGTYEKLFF.